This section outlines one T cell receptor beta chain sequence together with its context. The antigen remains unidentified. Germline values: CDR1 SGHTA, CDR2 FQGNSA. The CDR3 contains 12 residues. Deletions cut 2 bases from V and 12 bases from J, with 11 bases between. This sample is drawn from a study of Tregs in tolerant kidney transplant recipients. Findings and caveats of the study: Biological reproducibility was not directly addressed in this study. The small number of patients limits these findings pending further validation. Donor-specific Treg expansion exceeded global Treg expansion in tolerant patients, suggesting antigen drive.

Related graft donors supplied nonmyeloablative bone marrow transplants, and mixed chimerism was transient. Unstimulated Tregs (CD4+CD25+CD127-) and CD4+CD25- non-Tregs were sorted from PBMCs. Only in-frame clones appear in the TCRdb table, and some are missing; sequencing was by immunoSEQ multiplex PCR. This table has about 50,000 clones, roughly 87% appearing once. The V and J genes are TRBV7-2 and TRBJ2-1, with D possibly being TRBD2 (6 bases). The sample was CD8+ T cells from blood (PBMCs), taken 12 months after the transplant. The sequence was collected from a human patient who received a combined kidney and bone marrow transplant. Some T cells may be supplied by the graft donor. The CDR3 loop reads CASSLTGVWQFF. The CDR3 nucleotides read TGTGCCAGCAGCTTAACGGGAGTCTGGCAGTTCTTC.